This TCR beta chain comes out of a study of T-cell reconstitution after alpha-beta-depleted transplantation in children. During its preparation, the TCRbeta library received unique molecular identifiers. TCRdb analysed the PCR reads with MiXCR anew, one entry per CDR3 protein. The sample consists of about 300,000 distinct CDR3 sequences, 10% of them appearing once. Germline assignment: CDR1 SGHVS and CDR2 FQNEAQ. Trimming removed 2 bases from V and 5 bases from J, with 12 bases in between. The CDR3 has 14 amino acids. Whole-study results and caveats: A year post-transplant, T-cell counts and diversity derived mostly from newly produced T cells. About two months after transplant, alpha-beta T cells reportedly came from several hundred expanded graft clones. Certain patients had high TCRbeta diversity at day 60, and it came from recipient T cells and thymic progenitors that survived.

In its sample, this clonotype was seen many times. Its specificity is unknown. The J gene is TRBJ2-5, the V gene TRBV7-8; D unclear. The receptor was derived from a boy under two years old with acute myeloid leukemia, due to receive a stem cell transplant. Sequencing used PBMCs, obtained before TCRalphabeta/CD19-depleted stem cell transplant. The CDR3 sequence is CASSLLGLGETQYF. DNA for the CDR3: TGTGCCAGCAGCTTATTAGGGCTGGGGGAGACCCAGTACTTC.